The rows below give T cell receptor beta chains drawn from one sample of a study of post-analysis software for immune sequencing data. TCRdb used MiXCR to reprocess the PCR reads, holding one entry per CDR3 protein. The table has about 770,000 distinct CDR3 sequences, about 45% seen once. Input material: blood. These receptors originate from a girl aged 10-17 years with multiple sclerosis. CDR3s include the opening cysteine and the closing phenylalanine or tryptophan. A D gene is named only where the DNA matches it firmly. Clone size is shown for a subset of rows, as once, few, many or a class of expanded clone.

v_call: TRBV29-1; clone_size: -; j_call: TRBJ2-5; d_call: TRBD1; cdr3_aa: CSVNPSRTGGETQYF; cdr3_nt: TGCAGCGTTAACCCATCCAGGACAGGGGGAGAGACCCAGTACTTC
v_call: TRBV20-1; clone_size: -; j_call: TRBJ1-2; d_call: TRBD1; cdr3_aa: CSARQGALIDYGYTF; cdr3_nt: TGCAGTGCTAGACAGGGGGCGCTTATCGACTATGGCTACACCTTC
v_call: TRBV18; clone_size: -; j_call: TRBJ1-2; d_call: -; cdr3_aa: CASSPATTFNYGYTF; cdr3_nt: TGTGCCAGCTCACCAGCGACAACTTTCAACTATGGCTACACCTTC
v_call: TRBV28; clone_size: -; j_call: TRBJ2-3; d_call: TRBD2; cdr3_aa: CATEGTSGTDTQYF; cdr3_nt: TGTGCCACCGAAGGGACTAGCGGCACAGATACGCAGTATTTT
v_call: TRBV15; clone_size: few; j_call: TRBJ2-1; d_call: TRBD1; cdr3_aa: CATSSPGTGEFF; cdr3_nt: TGTGCCACCAGCAGTCCCGGGACAGGGGAGTTCTTC
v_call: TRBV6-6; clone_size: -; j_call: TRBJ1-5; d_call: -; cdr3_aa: CASSEDMTRHF; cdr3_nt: TGTGCCAGCAGTGAGGACATGACTAGGCATTTT
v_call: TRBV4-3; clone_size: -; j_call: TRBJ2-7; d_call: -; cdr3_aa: CASSQEAYRDEQYF; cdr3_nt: TGCGCCAGCAGCCAAGAGGCTTATCGGGACGAGCAGTACTTC
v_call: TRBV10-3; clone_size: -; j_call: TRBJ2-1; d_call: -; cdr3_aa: CAISDGTIYNEQFF; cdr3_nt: TGTGCCATCAGTGACGGGACCATCTACAATGAGCAGTTCTTC
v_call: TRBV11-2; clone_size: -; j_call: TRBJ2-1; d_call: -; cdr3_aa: CASSLDGLGINEQFF; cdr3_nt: TGTGCCAGCAGCTTAGATGGTCTGGGGATAAATGAGCAGTTCTTC
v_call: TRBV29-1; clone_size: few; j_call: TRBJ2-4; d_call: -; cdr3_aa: CSVASPGPKNIQYF; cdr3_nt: TGCAGCGTTGCATCGCCCGGGCCCAAAAACATTCAGTACTTC
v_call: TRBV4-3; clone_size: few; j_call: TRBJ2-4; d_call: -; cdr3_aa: CASSQEVGVAKNIQYF; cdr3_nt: TGCGCCAGCAGCCAAGAGGTAGGCGTAGCCAAAAACATTCAGTACTTC
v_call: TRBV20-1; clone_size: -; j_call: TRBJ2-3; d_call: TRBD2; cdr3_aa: CSARGPSGIADTQYF; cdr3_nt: TGCAGTGCTAGGGGGCCTAGCGGGATCGCAGATACGCAGTATTTT
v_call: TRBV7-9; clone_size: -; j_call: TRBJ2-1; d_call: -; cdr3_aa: CASSLEASERYNEQFF; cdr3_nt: TGTGCCAGCAGCTTAGAAGCTAGCGAACGATACAATGAGCAGTTCTTC
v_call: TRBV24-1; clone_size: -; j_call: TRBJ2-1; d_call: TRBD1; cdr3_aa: CATSVPGQGGGEQFF; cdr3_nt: TGTGCCACCAGTGTCCCGGGACAGGGAGGCGGTGAGCAGTTCTTC
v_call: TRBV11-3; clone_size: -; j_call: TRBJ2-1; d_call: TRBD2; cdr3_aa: CASSLDQGGRFNEQFF; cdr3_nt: TGTGCCAGCAGCTTAGATCAAGGCGGGAGGTTCAATGAGCAGTTCTTC
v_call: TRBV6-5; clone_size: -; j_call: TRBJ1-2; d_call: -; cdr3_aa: CASSRVGDGYTF; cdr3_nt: TGTGCCAGCAGTCGTGTGGGGGATGGCTACACCTTC
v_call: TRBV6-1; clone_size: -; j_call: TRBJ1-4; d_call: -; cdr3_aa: CASSERGGYRTTNEKLFF; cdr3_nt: TGTGCCAGCAGTGAAAGGGGGGGATACAGGACAACTAATGAAAAACTGTTTTTT
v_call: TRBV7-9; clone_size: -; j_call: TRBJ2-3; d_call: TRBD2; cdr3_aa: CASSQGTSGYTDTQYF; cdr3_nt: TGTGCCAGCAGCCAGGGGACTAGCGGGTACACAGATACGCAGTATTTT
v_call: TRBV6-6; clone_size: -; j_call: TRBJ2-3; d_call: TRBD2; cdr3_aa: CASRRGEGAGQYF; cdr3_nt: TGTGCCAGCCGCCGCGGGGAGGGAGCGGGGCAGTATTTT
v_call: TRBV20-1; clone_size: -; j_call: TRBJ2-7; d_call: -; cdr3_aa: CSASQGSEQYF; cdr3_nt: TGCAGTGCTAGTCAGGGGTCCGAGCAGTACTTC
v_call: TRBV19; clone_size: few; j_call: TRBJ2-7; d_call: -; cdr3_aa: CASSPIWGKEVYEQYF; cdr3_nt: TGTGCCAGTAGTCCCATATGGGGGAAAGAGGTCTACGAGCAGTACTTC
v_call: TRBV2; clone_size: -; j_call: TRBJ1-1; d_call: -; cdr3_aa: CASIAVDRNTEAFF; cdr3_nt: TGTGCCAGCATTGCCGTGGACAGGAACACTGAAGCTTTCTTT
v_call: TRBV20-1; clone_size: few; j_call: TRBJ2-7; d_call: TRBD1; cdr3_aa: CSAYDRVRLEQYF; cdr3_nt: TGCAGTGCCTACGACAGGGTCCGCCTCGAGCAGTACTTC
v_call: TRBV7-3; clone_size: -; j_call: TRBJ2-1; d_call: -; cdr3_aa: CASSLKTGASYNEQFF; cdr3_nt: TGTGCCAGCAGCTTAAAGACGGGAGCCTCCTACAATGAGCAGTTCTTC
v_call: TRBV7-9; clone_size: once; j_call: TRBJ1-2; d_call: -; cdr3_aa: CASSLDSGYGYTF; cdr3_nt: TGTGCCAGCAGCTTAGACTCTGGCTATGGCTACACCTTC
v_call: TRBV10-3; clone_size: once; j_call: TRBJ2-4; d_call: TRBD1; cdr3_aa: CAISGTGTGELGEQYF; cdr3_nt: TGTGCCATCAGTGGAACCGGGACAGGTGAACTAGGGGAGCAGTACTTC
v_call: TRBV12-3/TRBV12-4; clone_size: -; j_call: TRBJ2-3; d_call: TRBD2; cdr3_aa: CASSLGLPGLAGDDTQYF; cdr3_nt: TGTGCCAGCAGTTTAGGGCTCCCGGGACTAGCGGGAGACGATACGCAGTATTTT
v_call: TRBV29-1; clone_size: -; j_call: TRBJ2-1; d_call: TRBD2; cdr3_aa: CSVGGGLRNNEQFF; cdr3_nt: TGCAGCGTTGGGGGGGGATTACGAAACAATGAGCAGTTCTTC
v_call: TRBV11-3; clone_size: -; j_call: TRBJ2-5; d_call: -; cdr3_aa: CASSSRQDQETQYF; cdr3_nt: TGTGCCAGCAGCTCTCGACAAGACCAAGAGACCCAGTACTTC
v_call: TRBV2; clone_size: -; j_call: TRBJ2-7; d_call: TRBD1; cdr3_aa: CASSDPSTGGYEQYF; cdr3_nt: TGTGCCAGCAGTGACCCTTCGACAGGGGGCTACGAGCAGTACTTC
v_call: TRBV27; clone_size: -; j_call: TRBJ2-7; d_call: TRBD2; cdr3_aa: CASSLLAGALHEQYF; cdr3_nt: TGTGCCAGCAGTTTACTAGCGGGAGCTCTCCACGAGCAGTACTTC
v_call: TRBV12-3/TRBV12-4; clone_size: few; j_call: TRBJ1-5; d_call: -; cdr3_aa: CASGEPPTPQHF; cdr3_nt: TGTGCCAGCGGTGAGCCACCAACGCCCCAGCATTTT
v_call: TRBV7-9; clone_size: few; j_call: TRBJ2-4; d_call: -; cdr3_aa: CASSSPGGAGNIQYF; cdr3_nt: TGTGCCAGCAGCTCTCCAGGGGGAGCGGGAAACATTCAGTACTTC
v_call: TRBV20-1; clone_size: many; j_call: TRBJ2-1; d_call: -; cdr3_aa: CSASTEESYNEQFF; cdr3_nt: TGCAGTGCCTCAACAGAGGAGTCCTACAATGAGCAGTTCTTC
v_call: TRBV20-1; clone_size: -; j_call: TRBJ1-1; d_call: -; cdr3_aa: CSAREAGTMNTEAFF; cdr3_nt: TGCAGTGCTAGAGAAGCCGGGACCATGAACACTGAAGCTTTCTTT
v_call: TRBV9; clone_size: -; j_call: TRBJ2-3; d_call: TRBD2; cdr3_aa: CASSPGASGSDTQYF; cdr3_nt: TGTGCCAGCAGCCCTGGGGCTAGCGGCTCAGATACGCAGTATTTT
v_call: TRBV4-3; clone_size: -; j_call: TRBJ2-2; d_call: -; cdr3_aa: CASSHRQANTGELFF; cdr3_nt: TGCGCCAGCAGCCACAGACAGGCGAACACCGGGGAGCTGTTTTTT
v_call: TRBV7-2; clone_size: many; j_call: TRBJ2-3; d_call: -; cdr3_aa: CASSLGGSDTQYF; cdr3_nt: TGTGCCAGCAGCTTAGGGGGGTCGGATACGCAGTATTTT
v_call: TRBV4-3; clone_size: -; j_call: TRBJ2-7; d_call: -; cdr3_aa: CASSRRENEQYF; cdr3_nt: TGCGCCAGCAGCCGGAGGGAGAACGAGCAGTACTTC
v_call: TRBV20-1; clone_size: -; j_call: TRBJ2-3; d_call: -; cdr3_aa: CSATLGHSRPDTQYF; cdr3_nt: TGCAGTGCCACGCTGGGACACAGCCGGCCAGATACGCAGTATTTT
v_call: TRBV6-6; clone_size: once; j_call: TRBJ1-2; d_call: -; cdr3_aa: CASSYSLGGYGYTF; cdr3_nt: TGTGCCAGCAGTTATTCTTTAGGCGGGTATGGCTACACCTTC
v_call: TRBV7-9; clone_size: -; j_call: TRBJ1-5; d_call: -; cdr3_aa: CASSRREGCSNQPQHF; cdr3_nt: TGTGCCAGCAGCCGGAGGGAGGGTTGTAGCAATCAGCCCCAGCATTTT
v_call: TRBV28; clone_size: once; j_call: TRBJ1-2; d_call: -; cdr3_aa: CASSRTASLNYGYTF; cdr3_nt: TGTGCCAGCAGCAGGACCGCAAGCCTTAACTATGGCTACACCTTC
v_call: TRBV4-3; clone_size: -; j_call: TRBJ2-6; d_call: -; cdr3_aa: CASSQEVWLDLSLSGANVLTF; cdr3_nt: TGCGCCAGCAGCCAAGAAGTGTGGCTAGATCTATCTCTCTCTGGGGCCAACGTCCTGACTTTC
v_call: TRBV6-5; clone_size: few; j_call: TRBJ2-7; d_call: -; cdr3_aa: CAGSYIRGYEQYF; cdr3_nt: TGTGCCGGCAGTTACATCAGGGGCTACGAGCAGTACTTC
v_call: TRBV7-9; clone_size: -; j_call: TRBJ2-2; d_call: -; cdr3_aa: CASSLFPFSGTSNTGELFF; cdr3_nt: TGTGCCAGCAGCTTGTTTCCCTTTTCCGGGACTTCCAACACCGGGGAGCTGTTTTTT
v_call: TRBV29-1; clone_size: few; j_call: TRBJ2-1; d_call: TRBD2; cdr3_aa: CSVVGLAGREQFF; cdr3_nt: TGCAGCGTGGTGGGACTAGCGGGGAGGGAGCAGTTCTTC
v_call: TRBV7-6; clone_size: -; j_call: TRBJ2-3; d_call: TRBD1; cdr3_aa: CASSTRQGWDTQYF; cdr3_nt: TGTGCCAGCAGCACGAGACAGGGTTGGGATACGCAGTATTTT
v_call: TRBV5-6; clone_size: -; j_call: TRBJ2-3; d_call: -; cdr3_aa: CASSLSAGITDTQYF; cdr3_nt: TGTGCCAGCAGCTTGTCGGCAGGGATCACAGATACGCAGTATTTT
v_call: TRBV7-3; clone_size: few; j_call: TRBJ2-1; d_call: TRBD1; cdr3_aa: CASSYQSTGNEQFF; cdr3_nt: TGTGCCAGCAGCTACCAGTCGACAGGGAATGAGCAGTTCTTC
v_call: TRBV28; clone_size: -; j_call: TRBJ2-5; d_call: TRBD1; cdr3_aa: CASSPRQGRRETQYF; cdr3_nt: TGTGCCAGCAGTCCGCGACAGGGGAGACGAGAGACCCAGTACTTC
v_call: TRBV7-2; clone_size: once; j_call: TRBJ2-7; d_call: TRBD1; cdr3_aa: CASSWDRGREQYF; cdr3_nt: TGTGCCAGCAGCTGGGACAGGGGGCGCGAGCAGTACTTC
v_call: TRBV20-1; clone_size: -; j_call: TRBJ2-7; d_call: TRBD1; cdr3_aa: CSAIQGLVNEQYF; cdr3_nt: TGCAGTGCTATACAGGGGTTGGTTAACGAGCAGTACTTC
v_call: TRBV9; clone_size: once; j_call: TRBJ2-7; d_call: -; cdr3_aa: CASSVAGRDYEQYF; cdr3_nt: TGTGCCAGCAGCGTAGCCGGCAGGGATTACGAGCAGTACTTC
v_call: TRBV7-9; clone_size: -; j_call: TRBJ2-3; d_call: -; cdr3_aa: CASSPVLGIDTQYF; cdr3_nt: TGTGCCAGCAGCCCTGTTTTGGGGATAGATACGCAGTATTTT
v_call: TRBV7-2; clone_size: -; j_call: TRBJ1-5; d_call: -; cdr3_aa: CASSRERNQPQHF; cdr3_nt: TGTGCCAGCAGCCGGGAGAGAAATCAGCCCCAGCATTTT